These 26 T cell receptor beta chains originate from one sample sequenced in a study of early stage breast cancer tumors. Sequencing used immunoSEQ multiplex PCR; TCRdb keeps in-frame clones, though not all of them. The table lists roughly 60,000 clones, about 80% of them singletons, with roughly 3.5% in the top ten. What was sequenced was blood. The origin of the receptors is a person aged 30-39 years with breast cancer.

The chain carries TRBV7-9 and TRBJ1-5; 10 nucleotides align to TRBD1. The CDR3 has 17 amino acids. V was pared by 5 bases and J by 3 bases, with 10 bases of the junction left unmatched. Germline V gives CDR1 SEHNR, CDR2 FQNEAQ (reference sequence). CDR3 nucleotides: TGTGCCAGCAGCGAAGCGGGACAGGGGTCGCTCAATCAGCCCCAGCATTTT. Translation gives CASSEAGQGSLNQPQHF.

This clone appeared a few times. This sequence joins TRBV5-1 and TRBJ2-1, with D possibly being TRBD2 (7 bases). CDR3 size: 16 residues. Trimming stripped 4 bases from V and 7 bases from J, with 21 bases between. Germline loops: CDR1 SGHRS, CDR2 YFSETQ. CDR3 amino acids: CASSVAPGSGTNEQFF. The CDR3, as DNA: TGCGCCAGCAGCGTCGCCCCGGGCAGCGGGACAAATGAGCAGTTCTTC.

The V call is TRBV7-7, the J call TRBJ2-3; 15 nucleotides match TRBD2. Germline lookup yields CDR1 SSHAT and CDR2 FNYEAQ (reference sequence). The CDR3 spans 15 residues. As DNA, the CDR3 is TGTGCTGTAGGCCTGGGACTAGCGGGAGGAGATACGCAGTATTTT. Translation: CAVGLGLAGGDTQYF.

This clone was observed a single time. The genes are TRBV5-1 and TRBJ2-2, with D possibly matching TRBD2 (5 bases). The CDR3 is made up of 14 amino acids. CDR1 SGHRS and CDR2 YFSETQ come from the germline V gene. Trimming took off 1 base at V and 4 bases at J, with 8 bases between the two ends. CDR3: CASSLLRGTGELFF. CDR3 DNA: TGCGCCAGCAGCTTGTTACGGGGCACCGGGGAGCTGTTTTTT.

The rearrangement joins TRBV2 to TRBJ1-2; weak D call: TRBD1 (6 bases). V lost 2 bases and J 0 bases, leaving 13 bases between the germline ends. CDR3 size: 16 residues. CDR1 and CDR2 from the germline V gene are SNHLY and FYNNEI. The CDR3 DNA sequence: TGTGCCAGCAGTGAAATCCGGGGGCCTACTAACTATGGCTACACCTTC. It translates to CASSEIRGPTNYGYTF.

V gene TRBV7-3 combines with J gene TRBJ2-3; D may match TRBD1 or TRBD2 (5 bases each). Between the trimmed V and J ends, which lost 5 bases and 2 bases, there was a span of 11 bases. The V gene's germline CDR1 is SGHTA and CDR2 FQGTGA. There are 14 residues in the CDR3. The CDR3 region has the DNA TGTGCCAGCAGCCGGGACCACGTCACAGATACGCAGTATTTT. It translates to CASSRDHVTDTQYF.

The chain couples TRBV30 to TRBJ2-3; D unresolved. V shed 2 bases and J shed 1 base, with 7 bases lying between them. CDR1 GTSNPN and CDR2 SVGIG come from the germline V gene (reference sequence). The CDR3 runs to 13 residues. CDR3: CAWSFSRTDTQYF. The CDR3 DNA follows: TGTGCCTGGAGTTTCTCACGCACAGATACGCAGTATTTT.

The V call is TRBV5-6, the J call TRBJ2-2, with D perhaps matching TRBD1 or TRBD2 (5 bases each). Trimming took 6 bases from V and 4 from J, leaving 13 bases between them. CDR3 size: 14 residues. From germline, CDR1 is SGHDT and CDR2 YYEEEE. For the CDR3, the DNA is TGTGCCAGCACCAAGAGTGGGGGCACCGGGGAGCTGTTTTTT. This gives the protein CASTKSGGTGELFF.

This chain connects TRBV6-5 to TRBJ1-5, with D tentatively TRBD1 (5 bases). The V gene lost 0 bases and the J gene lost 6 bases, with 12 bases spanning the gap. This CDR3 comprises 15 residues. The germline gives CDR1 MNHEY, CDR2 SVGAGI. For the CDR3, the DNA is TGTGCCAGCAGTTACTCGAAGCAGGGCGGTCAGCCCCAGCATTTT. As protein: CASSYSKQGGQPQHF.

The rearrangement links TRBV2 to TRBJ1-1; D is ambiguous. CDR3 length: 13 amino acids. V lost 6 bases and J 2 bases, leaving 10 bases between the germline ends. Germline-derived CDR1 and CDR2 are SNHLY and FYNNEI. The CDR3 coding sequence is TGTGCCAGCAGGAACAGTCTAAACACTGAAGCTTTCTTT. This encodes CASRNSLNTEAFF. The full variable domain, completed using reference TRBV2 and TRBJ1-1, is EPEVTQTPSHQVTQMGQEVILRCVPISNHLYFYWYRQILGQKVEFLVSFYNNEISEKSEIFDDQFSVERPDGSNFTLKIRSTKLEDSAMYFCASRNSLNTEAFFGQGTRLTVV.

The chain has TRBV15 and TRBJ2-6, with D possibly matching TRBD1 (6 bases). CDR1 LNHNV and CDR2 YYDKDF come from the germline V gene (reference sequence). Trimming cost V 0 bases and J 3 bases, with 15 bases left between them. The CDR3 has 18 residues. CDR3 coding DNA: TGTGCCACCAGCAGAGAGTACAGGGAAGGAGGTGGGGCCAACGTCCTGACTTTC. It yields the protein CATSREYREGGGANVLTF.

The rearrangement joins TRBV18 to TRBJ1-2; D is possibly TRBD1 (5 bases). The V end lost 0 bases, the J end lost 4 bases, and 9 bases lay between the germline ends. From germline, CDR1 is KGHSH and CDR2 LQKENI. The CDR3 spans 14 residues. As DNA, the CDR3 is TGTGCCAGCTCACCACCGGGGGGTTCCTATGGCTACACCTTC. Protein product: CASSPPGGSYGYTF.

In this sample, this clone turned up many times. This chain uses TRBV5-5 with TRBJ2-2; D is undetermined. Trimming took off 1 base at V and 6 bases at J, with 13 bases between the two ends. CDR1 is SGHKS, CDR2 YYEKEE, per germline (reference sequence). This CDR3 is built from 15 residues. The CDR3 DNA reads as TGTGCCAGCAGCTTGCCAAGGGCAGGCGCCGGGGAGCTGTTTTTT. Translated, it gives CASSLPRAGAGELFF.

This chain links TRBV11-2 with TRBJ2-1, with D unresolved. V was shortened by 5 bases and J by 8 bases, with 10 bases between the two germline ends. Germline V gene lookup returns CDR1 SGHAT and CDR2 FQNNGV. The CDR3 loop spans 12 amino acids. Written as DNA, the CDR3 is TGTGCCAGCAGCCCGGCAGACTATGAGCAGTTCTTC. It codes for CASSPADYEQFF.

This sequence joins TRBV13 and TRBJ2-1, with D possibly TRBD1 on 7 matching bases. V was trimmed by 4 bases and J by 8 bases, leaving 24 bases between them. CDR3 length: 17 amino acids. Germline V gene sequence: CDR1 PRHDT, CDR2 FYEKMQ (reference sequence). The CDR3 DNA is TGTGCCAGCAGCTGGGCGAGGCGGGCAGGGGGACTCGATGAGCAGTTCTTC. Translating gives CASSWARRAGGLDEQFF.

The chain is built from TRBV18 and TRBJ2-5; no clear D gene. Trimming stripped 2 bases from V and 4 bases from J, with 11 bases between. The CDR3 has 14 residues. Germline CDR1 and CDR2: KGHSH and LQKENI. The CDR3 coding sequence is TGTGCCAGCTCACCAATCAGTCCGGGAGAGACCCAGTACTTC. Translated: CASSPISPGETQYF.

V gene TRBV28 combines with J gene TRBJ2-7; D ambiguous. Trimming stripped 2 bases from V and 7 bases from J, with 12 bases between. The germline V gene has CDR1 MDHEN and CDR2 SYDVKM. This CDR3 region has 13 residues. In DNA, the CDR3 is TGTGCCAGCAGTTTACCCTCTTCGCGAGAGCAGTACTTC. Protein product: CASSLPSSREQYF. The variable domain in full, with the rest retrieved from reference TRBV28 and TRBJ2-7, is DVKVTQSSRYLVKRTGEKVFLECVQDMDHENMFWYRQDPGLGLRLIYFSYDVKMKEKGDIPEGYSVSREKKERFSLILESASTNQTSMYLCASSLPSSREQYFGPGTRLTVT.

The rearrangement uses TRBV25-1 and TRBJ2-3; 9 bases are shared with TRBD1. V lost 2 bases and J lost 6; bases outside the gene matches: 6. CDR1 is MGHDK and CDR2 is SYGVNS in the germline V gene. This CDR3 region has 15 residues. Written as DNA, the CDR3 is TGTGCCAGCAGTGAACCGGGACAGGGATCGGATACGCAGTATTTT. Residues: CASSEPGQGSDTQYF.

This sequence joins TRBV6-5 and TRBJ2-2, with a weak D call TRBD2 (5 bases). This CDR3 spans 13 amino acids. Germline CDR1 MNHEY, CDR2 SVGAGI. V lost 0 bases, J lost 7 bases, and 6 bases lay in between. CDR3 in DNA: TGTGCCAGCAGTTACTCCCGGGGCGGGGAGCTGTTTTTT. Translating gives CASSYSRGGELFF.

This clone was picked up one time. The chain links TRBV30 to TRBJ1-4; no clear D gene. Germline CDR1 reads GTSNPN; CDR2 reads SVGIG (reference sequence). There are 15 residues in the CDR3. The V gene lost 0 bases and the J gene lost 0 bases, with 8 bases spanning the gap. This chain's CDR3 is CAWSVGMATNEKLFF. CDR3 sequence (DNA): TGTGCCTGGAGTGTGGGGATGGCAACTAATGAAAAACTGTTTTTT. The full variable domain, with the rest looked up from reference TRBV30 and TRBJ1-4, is SQTIHQWPATLVQPVGSPLSLECTVEGTSNPNLYWYRQAAGRGLQLLFYSVGIGQISSEVPQNLSASRPQDRQFILSSKKLLLSDSGFYLCAWSVGMATNEKLFFGSGTQLSVL.

The chain carries TRBV30 and TRBJ2-7, with D perhaps matching TRBD2 (6 bases). The CDR3 contains 13 residues. The V gene lost 2 bases and the J gene lost 5 bases, with 13 bases spanning the gap. Germline V gives CDR1 GTSNPN, CDR2 SVGIG (reference sequence). The CDR3 region has the DNA TGTGCCTGGAGTAGGCTAGCGAGGGACGAGCAGTACTTC. Protein sequence: CAWSRLARDEQYF.

The rearrangement uses TRBV2 and TRBJ2-7, with 11 bases lining up with TRBD2. Losses at the gene ends were 6 bases for V and 6 bases for J; bases not matched to a gene: 10. The CDR3 contains 15 residues. Per germline, CDR1 SNHLY and CDR2 FYNNEI. The CDR3 loop reads CASRLLAGEVGEQYF. CDR3 DNA: TGTGCCAGCAGACTACTAGCGGGAGAGGTAGGCGAGCAGTACTTC.

V is TRBV7-3 and J is TRBJ2-1, with no clear D. Deletions cut 4 bases from V and 6 bases from J, with 4 bases between. This CDR3 contains 11 residues. Per germline, CDR1 SGHTA and CDR2 FQGTGA. CDR3 DNA sequence: TGTGCCAGCAGCTCGAGCAATGAGCAGTTCTTC. This gives the protein CASSSSNEQFF.

V usage is TRBV2 and J usage is TRBJ1-1; no reliable D call. This CDR3 spans 14 amino acids. V shed 7 bases and J shed 0 bases, with 12 bases lying between them. Germline CDR1 SNHLY, CDR2 FYNNEI. The CDR3 DNA follows: TGTGCCAGCACACAGCTGACATTGAACACTGAAGCTTTCTTT. It codes for CASTQLTLNTEAFF.

In DNA form, the CDR3 reads TGTGCCAGCAGCTATACACGTCCGAAGATTGGGGCAGCGAACAATGAGCAGTTCTTC. Protein: CASSYTRPKIGAANNEQFF. The chain is built from TRBV27 and TRBJ2-1; TRBD1 might be the D (5 bases). The germline CDR1 and CDR2 sequences are MNHEY and SMNVEV (reference sequence). This CDR3 region has 19 residues. Deletions cut 6 bases from V and 5 bases from J, with 29 bases between.

CDR3 residues: CASLGAALGETQYF. DNA of the CDR3: TGTGCCAGTCTCGGGGCAGCTCTGGGGGAGACCCAGTACTTC. The gene calls are TRBV19 and TRBJ2-5, with D perhaps given as TRBD1 or TRBD2 (5 bases each). The germline CDR1 and CDR2 sequences are LNHDA and SQIVND (reference sequence). The V and J ends lost 8 bases and 5 bases respectively, with 18 bases between them. The CDR3 has 14 amino acids.